Below are 3 T cell receptor beta chains sequenced from a single sample in a study of T-cell memory formation after mild COVID-19. MiXCR, applied by TCRdb to the 5' RACE reads, yields one record per CDR3 protein. The table records 540,000 or so distinct CDR3 sequences, around 21% of them present only once. The sequencing input was PBMCs or a T cell subset sorted from them (not recorded which). The receptor set was obtained from an adult woman who had mild COVID-19 (a few samples of this study predate the infection). Cell type and time point are not known.

This clonotype has just a few counts. The DNA of the CDR3 is TGTGCCACCAGTGGAGAGGGTGGTATCTACGAGCAGTACTTC. This sequence encodes CATSGEGGIYEQYF. The chain couples TRBV24-1 to TRBJ2-7; D perhaps matches TRBD2 (5 bases). CDR1 is KGHDR, CDR2 SFDVKD, per germline. V gave up 5 bases and J gave up 3 bases, with 13 bases separating them. The CDR3 consists of 14 residues.

This clonotype was observed a handful of times. V and J are TRBV5-6 and TRBJ1-4; 7 bases map to TRBD1. Germline assignment: CDR1 SGHDT and CDR2 YYEEEE. The length of the CDR3 is 14 residues. With 2 bases clipped from V and 7 bases from J, the junction kept 5 bases outside the gene matches. Here the CDR3 reads CASSLRGLSEKLFF. DNA of the CDR3: TGTGCCAGCAGCTTAAGGGGGCTGAGTGAAAAACTGTTTTTT.

This clonotype was observed many times. The V call is TRBV5-1, the J call TRBJ2-1; 9 bases map to TRBD1. The V gene's germline CDR1 is SGHRS and CDR2 YFSETQ. This CDR3 comprises 17 residues. V lost 5 bases to trimming and J lost 1 base; unmatched junction nucleotides: 10. Written as DNA, the CDR3 is TGCGCCAGCAGTGGAGGACAGGGGCCTTATTCCTACAATGAGCAGTTCTTC. It specifies CASSGGQGPYSYNEQFF.